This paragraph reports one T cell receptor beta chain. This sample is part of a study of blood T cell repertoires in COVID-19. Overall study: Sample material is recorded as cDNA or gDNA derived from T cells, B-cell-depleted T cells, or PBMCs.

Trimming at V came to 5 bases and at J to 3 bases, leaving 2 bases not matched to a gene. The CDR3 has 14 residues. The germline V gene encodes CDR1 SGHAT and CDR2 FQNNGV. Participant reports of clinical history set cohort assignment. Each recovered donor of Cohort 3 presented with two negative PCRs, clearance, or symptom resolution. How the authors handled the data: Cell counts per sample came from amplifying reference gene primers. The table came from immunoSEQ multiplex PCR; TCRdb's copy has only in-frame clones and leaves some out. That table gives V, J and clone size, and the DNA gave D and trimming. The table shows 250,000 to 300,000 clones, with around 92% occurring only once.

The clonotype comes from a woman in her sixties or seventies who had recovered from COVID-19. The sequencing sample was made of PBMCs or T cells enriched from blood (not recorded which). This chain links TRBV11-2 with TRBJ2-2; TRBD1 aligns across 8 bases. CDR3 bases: TGTGCCAGCAGCCAGGACAGGGACACCGGGGAGCTGTTTTTT. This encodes CASSQDRDTGELFF.